One sample yielded the 3 T cell receptor beta chains listed below, sequenced in a study of T cell changes during pregnancy in multiple sclerosis. Produced via immunoSEQ multiplex PCR; TCRdb's table is partial and in-frame only. This sample has about 48,000 clones, with approximately 92% found just once. The sequencing used CD4+ T cells from peripheral blood mononuclear cells, collected in the second trimester of pregnancy. These TCRs come from a female donor in good health, enrolled as a control in a pregnancy study.

This clone showed up just once. This CDR3 reads CASSPSGSYEQYF. The CDR3 nucleotides are TGTGCCAGCAGTCCTAGCGGCTCCTACGAGCAGTACTTC. The rearrangement links TRBV6-1 to TRBJ2-7, with 7 bases matching TRBD2. Trimming removed 5 bases from V and 0 bases from J; junction bases left unmatched: 1. From germline, CDR1 is MNHNS and CDR2 SASEGT. The CDR3 totals 13 residues.

DNA for the CDR3: TGTGCCAGCAGAAGGGGGCTGAATGAAAAACTGTTTTTT. Protein product: CASRRGLNEKLFF. The rearrangement uses TRBV6-6 and TRBJ1-4; 7 bases fit TRBD1. V was pared by 6 bases and J by 5 bases, with 3 bases of the junction left unmatched. Germline CDR1 is MNHNY and CDR2 is SVGAGI (reference sequence). The CDR3 is made up of 13 amino acids.

The chain combines TRBV2 with TRBJ2-2, with D maybe TRBD2 (6 bases). From germline, CDR1 is SNHLY and CDR2 FYNNEI. V dropped 6 bases and J dropped 0 bases, with 8 bases sitting between them. The CDR3 covers 14 residues. The CDR3 DNA reads as TGTGCCAGCAGCTGGGACTCGAACACCGGGGAGCTGTTTTTT. It is translated as CASSWDSNTGELFF.